These 2 T cell receptor beta chains came from one sample sequenced in a study of T cell repertoires in cytomegalovirus infection. Via MiXCR, TCRdb re-called the reads, giving one row per CDR3 protein. The repertoire has 700,000 to 900,000 distinct CDR3 sequences, roughly 28% of them found once; the top ten carry about 12%. No antigen is known for these receptors. This material consisted of cultured CD8+ T cells from PBMCs, taken from culture after CMV antigen stimulation. These receptors were collected from a human donor in good health (CMV status not recorded). Some clones in this sample may be carry-over from other donors' samples.

V is TRBV6-2 or TRBV6-3 and J is TRBJ1-2, with D maybe TRBD1 (6 bases). V was clipped by 7 bases and J by 1 base, with 25 bases between them. From germline, CDR1 is MNHEY and CDR2 SVGEGT. The CDR3 spans 18 residues. The CDR3 region is CASNTDRRLTYFNYGYTF. CDR3 nucleotide sequence: TGTGCCAGCAACACCGACAGGAGGCTCACGTATTTTAACTATGGCTACACCTTC.

The CDR3 reads CASSRGTGGPKQPQHF. The CDR3 DNA sequence: TGTGCCAGCAGCCGGGGGACAGGGGGTCCGAAGCAGCCCCAGCATTTT. This sequence joins TRBV11-2 and TRBJ1-5, with 11 bases fitting TRBD1. Trimming at V came to 5 bases and at J to 7 bases, leaving 10 bases not matched to a gene. Germline V gives CDR1 SGHAT, CDR2 FQNNGV. The CDR3 length is 16 residues.